This TCR beta chain was captured by sequencing in a study of regulatory T cells in long-lasting Graves disease. Worth noting for this clonotype: Its antigen is unknown.

The time point here: persistent/refractory GD, antithyroid drugs over 5 years with positive TRAb. Extracted RNA from PBMCs served as the source of the TCR library. General study results and limits: Possibly, accuracy suffered from the small sample size.

According to the study, TCR beta libraries were built with iRepertoire HTBI primers and CDR3-region Arm-PCR. TCRdb re-derived calls from the multiplex PCR reads in MiXCR, one entry per CDR3 protein. The sample lists more than 650,000 distinct CDR3 sequences, roughly 30% occurring once. Between the trimmed V and J ends, which lost 6 bases and 0 bases, there was a span of 15 bases. CDR1 is SNHLY and CDR2 is FYNNEI in the germline V gene. The CDR3 has 15 residues. The TCR sequence derives from a female donor with Graves disease. The chain links TRBV2 to TRBJ2-7, with D possibly being TRBD1 (6 bases). Sample: peripheral blood mononuclear cells (PBMCs), taken when the disease was refractory, from a patient treated with antithyroid drugs. CDR3 in DNA: TGTGCCAGCAGCCAAGGTCGGACAGACTCCTACGAGCAGTACTTC. Translating it yields CASSQGRTDSYEQYF. Full variable domain (missing parts from reference TRBV2 and TRBJ2-7): EPEVTQTPSHQVTQMGQEVILRCVPISNHLYFYWYRQILGQKVEFLVSFYNNEISEKSEIFDDQFSVERPDGSNFTLKIRSTKLEDSAMYFCASSQGRTDSYEQYFGPGTRLTVT.